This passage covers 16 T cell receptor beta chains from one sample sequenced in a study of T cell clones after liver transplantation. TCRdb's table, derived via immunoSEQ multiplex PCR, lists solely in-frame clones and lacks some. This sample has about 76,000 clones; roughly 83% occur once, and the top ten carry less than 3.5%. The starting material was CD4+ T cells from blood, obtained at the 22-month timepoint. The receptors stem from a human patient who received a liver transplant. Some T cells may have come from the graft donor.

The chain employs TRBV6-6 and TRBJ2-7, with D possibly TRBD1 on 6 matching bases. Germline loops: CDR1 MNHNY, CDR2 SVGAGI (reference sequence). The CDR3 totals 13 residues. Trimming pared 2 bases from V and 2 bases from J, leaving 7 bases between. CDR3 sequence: CASSYTGTYEQYF. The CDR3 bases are TGTGCCAGCAGTTACACAGGGACCTACGAGCAGTACTTC.

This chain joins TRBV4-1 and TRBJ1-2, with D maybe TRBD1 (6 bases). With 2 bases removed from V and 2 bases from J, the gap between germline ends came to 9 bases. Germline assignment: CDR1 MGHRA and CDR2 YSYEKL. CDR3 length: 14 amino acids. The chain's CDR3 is CASSQLDRNYGYTF. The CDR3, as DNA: TGCGCCAGCAGCCAATTAGACAGGAACTATGGCTACACCTTC.

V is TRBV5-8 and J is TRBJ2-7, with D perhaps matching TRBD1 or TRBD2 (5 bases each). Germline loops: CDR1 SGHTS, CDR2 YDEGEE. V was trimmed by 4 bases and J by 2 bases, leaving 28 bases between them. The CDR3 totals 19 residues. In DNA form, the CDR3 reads TGTGCCAGCAGCCTCCTAGGGGCTAGCTTTCTAAGTGTACCCTACGAGCAGTACTTC. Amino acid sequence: CASSLLGASFLSVPYEQYF.

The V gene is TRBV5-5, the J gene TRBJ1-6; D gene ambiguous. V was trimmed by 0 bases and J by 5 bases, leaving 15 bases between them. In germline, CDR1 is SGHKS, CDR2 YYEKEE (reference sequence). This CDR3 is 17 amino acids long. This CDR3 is CASSLGRWDSHNSPLHF. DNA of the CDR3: TGTGCCAGCAGCTTGGGGAGGTGGGATTCCCATAATTCACCCCTCCACTTT.

This CDR3 is CSVEPGADYGYTF. In DNA, the CDR3 is TGCAGCGTTGAACCGGGGGCGGACTATGGCTACACCTTC. V usage is TRBV29-1 and J usage is TRBJ1-2; perhaps TRBD1 as D (6 bases). Trimming left V 2 bases short and J 3 bases short, with 10 bases between. This CDR3 contains 13 residues. Looked up from germline, CDR1 is SQVTM and CDR2 is ANQGSEA.

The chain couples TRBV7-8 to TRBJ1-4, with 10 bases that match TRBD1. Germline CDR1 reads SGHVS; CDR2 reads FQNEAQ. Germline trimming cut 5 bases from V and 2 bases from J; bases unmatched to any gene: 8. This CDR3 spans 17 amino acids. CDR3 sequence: CASSPDRGLRTNEKLFF. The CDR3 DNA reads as TGTGCCAGCAGCCCAGACAGGGGGCTAAGGACTAATGAAAAACTGTTTTTT. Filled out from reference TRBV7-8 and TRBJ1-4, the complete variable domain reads GAGVSQSPRYKVAKRGQDVALRCDPISGHVSLFWYQQALGQGPEFLTYFQNEAQLDKSGLPSDRFFAERPEGSVSTLKIQRTQQEDSAVYLCASSPDRGLRTNEKLFFGSGTQLSVL.

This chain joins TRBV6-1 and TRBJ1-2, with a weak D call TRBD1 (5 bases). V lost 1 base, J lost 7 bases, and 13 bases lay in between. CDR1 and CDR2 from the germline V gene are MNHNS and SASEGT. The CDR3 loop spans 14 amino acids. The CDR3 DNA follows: TGTGCCAGCAGTGAAGATTTCCAGGGTGGTGGCTACACCTTC. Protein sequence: CASSEDFQGGGYTF.

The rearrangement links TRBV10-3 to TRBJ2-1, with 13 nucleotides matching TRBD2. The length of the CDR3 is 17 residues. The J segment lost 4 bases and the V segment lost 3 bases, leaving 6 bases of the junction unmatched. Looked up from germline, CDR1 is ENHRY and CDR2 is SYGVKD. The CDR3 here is CAISDPTSGRSYNEQFF. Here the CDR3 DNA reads TGTGCCATCAGTGACCCGACTAGCGGGAGGTCGTACAATGAGCAGTTCTTC.

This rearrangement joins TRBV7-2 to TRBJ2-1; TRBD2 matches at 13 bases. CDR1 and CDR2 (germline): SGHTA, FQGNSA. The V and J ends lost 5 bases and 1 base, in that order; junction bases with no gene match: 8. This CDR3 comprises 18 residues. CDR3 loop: CASSDLRLAGGSYNEQFF. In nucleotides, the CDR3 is TGTGCCAGCAGCGACCTGAGACTAGCGGGGGGATCCTACAATGAGCAGTTCTTC.

CDR3 in amino acids: CASSKGSGINEQFF. CDR3 DNA sequence: TGTGCCAGTAGTAAGGGTAGCGGGATCAATGAGCAGTTCTTC. The chain couples TRBV19 to TRBJ2-1, with 8 nucleotides matching TRBD2. This CDR3 comprises 14 residues. J was trimmed by 6 bases and V by 4 bases; bases with no gene match: 5. Germline assignment: CDR1 LNHDA and CDR2 SQIVND (reference sequence).

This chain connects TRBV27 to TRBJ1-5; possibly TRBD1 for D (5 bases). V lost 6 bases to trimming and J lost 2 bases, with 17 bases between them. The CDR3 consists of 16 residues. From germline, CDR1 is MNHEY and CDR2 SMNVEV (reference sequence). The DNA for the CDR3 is TGTGCCAGCAGACGATTAGGGGCGAATGGCAATCAGCCCCAGCATTTT. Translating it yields CASRRLGANGNQPQHF.

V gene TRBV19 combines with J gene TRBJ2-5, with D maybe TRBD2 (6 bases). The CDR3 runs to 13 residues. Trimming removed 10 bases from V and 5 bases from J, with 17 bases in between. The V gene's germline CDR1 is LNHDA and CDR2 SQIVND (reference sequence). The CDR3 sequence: CATTDRGVETQYF. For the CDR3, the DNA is TGTGCCACCACAGACCGCGGGGTCGAGACCCAGTACTTC.

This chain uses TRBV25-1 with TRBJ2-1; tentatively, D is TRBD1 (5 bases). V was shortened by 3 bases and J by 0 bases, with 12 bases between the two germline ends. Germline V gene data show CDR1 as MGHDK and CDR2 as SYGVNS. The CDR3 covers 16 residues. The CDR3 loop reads CASSEYQGSSYNEQFF. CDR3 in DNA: TGTGCCAGCAGTGAGTATCAGGGTAGCTCCTACAATGAGCAGTTCTTC.

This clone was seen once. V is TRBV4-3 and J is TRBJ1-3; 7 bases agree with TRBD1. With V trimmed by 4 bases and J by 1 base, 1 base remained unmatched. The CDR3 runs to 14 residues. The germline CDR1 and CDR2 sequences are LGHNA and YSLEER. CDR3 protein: CASSLRGSGNTIYF. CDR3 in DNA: TGCGCCAGCAGCCTCAGGGGGTCTGGAAACACCATATATTTT.

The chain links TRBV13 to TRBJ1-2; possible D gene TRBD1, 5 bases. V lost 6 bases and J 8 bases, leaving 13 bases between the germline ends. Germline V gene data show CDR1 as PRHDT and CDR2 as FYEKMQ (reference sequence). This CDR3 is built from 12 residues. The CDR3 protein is CASSLAWDGYTF. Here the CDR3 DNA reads TGTGCCAGCAGTCTCGCGTGGGACGGCTACACCTTC.

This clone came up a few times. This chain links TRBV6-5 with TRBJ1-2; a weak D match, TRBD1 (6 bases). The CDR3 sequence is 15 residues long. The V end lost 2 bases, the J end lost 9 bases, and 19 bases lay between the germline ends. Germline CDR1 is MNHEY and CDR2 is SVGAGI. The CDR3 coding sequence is TGTGCCAGCAGTTACCCTGGGACACCCAAAAGTAGCTACACCTTC. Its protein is CASSYPGTPKSSYTF.